This T cell receptor (beta chain) was documented in a study of cytomegalovirus exposure and HLA in healthy donors. The study, taken as a whole, reports: The classifier reportedly diagnosed cytomegalovirus status with high specificity and sensitivity. Earlier analysis yielded a pattern in which most TCR beta V segments were productive about 87% or about 30% of the time. A further, later analysis showed that HLA-associated TCR beta chains (compared with equally common others) were more clonally expanded.

Notes on this clone: Its antigen is currently unknown.

Germline V gives CDR1 SGHTS, CDR2 YDEGEE. The CDR3 totals 16 residues. The ends lost 4 bases at V and 3 bases at J; junction bases unmatched: 10. Primers: 60 Vbeta forward and 13 Jbeta reverse. Under the authors' procedure: A later analysis counted approximately 88 million unique TCR beta chains, some 12 million shared. Produced via immunoSEQ multiplex PCR; TCRdb's table is partial and in-frame only. V, J and clone size derive from that table, while D and trimming were established from the DNA sequence. The data show under 200,000 clones, 79% seen once. Sequenced input: PBMCs. This TCR was recovered from a middle-aged woman in good health and CMV-seronegative. This chain joins TRBV5-8 and TRBJ2-7; 10 bases agree with TRBD2. In DNA, the CDR3 is TGTGCCAGCAGCAAAACAACCGGGACTAGCGTCTACGAGCAGTACTTC. As protein: CASSKTTGTSVYEQYF.